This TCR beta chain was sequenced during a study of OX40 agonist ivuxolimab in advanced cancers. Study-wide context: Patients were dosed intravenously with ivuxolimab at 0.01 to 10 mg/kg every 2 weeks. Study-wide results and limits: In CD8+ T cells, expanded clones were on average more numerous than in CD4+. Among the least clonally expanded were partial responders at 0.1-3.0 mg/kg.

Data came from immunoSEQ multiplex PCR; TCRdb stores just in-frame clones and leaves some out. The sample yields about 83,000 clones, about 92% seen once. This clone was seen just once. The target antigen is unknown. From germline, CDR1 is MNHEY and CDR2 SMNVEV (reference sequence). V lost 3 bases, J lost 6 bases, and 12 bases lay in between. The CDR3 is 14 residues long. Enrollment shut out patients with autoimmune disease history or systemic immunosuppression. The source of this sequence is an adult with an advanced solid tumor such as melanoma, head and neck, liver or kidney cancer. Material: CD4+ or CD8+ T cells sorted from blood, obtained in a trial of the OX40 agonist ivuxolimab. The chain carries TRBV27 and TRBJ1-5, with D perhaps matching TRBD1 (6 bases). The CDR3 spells CASSFTGARQPQHF. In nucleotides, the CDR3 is TGTGCCAGCAGTTTTACGGGGGCTCGTCAGCCCCAGCATTTT.